Listed below are T cell receptor beta chains from one sample, sequenced in a study of tumor-infiltrating lymphocytes in glioblastoma multiforme. MiXCR, applied by TCRdb to the multiplex PCR reads, yields one record per CDR3 protein. This table holds about 9,600 distinct CDR3 sequences, around 64% found once. Sequencing used brain tumor tissue. These receptors were obtained from a male donor with glioblastoma. Both conserved end residues are part of each CDR3. Each record gives: clone size, J gene, D gene, V gene, CDR3 DNA, CDR3 protein. A D gene is named only where the DNA matches it firmly. Clone size is not always given. Where it is, it says once, few, many or a class for expanded clones.

clone_size: many; j_call: TRBJ2-7; d_call: -; v_call: TRBV7-9; cdr3_nt: TGTGCCAGCAGCGGTGGGCCACTGAGAGGCGAGCAGTACTTC; cdr3_aa: CASSGGPLRGEQYF
clone_size: -; j_call: TRBJ2-1; d_call: -; v_call: TRBV29-1; cdr3_nt: TGCAGCAGTCGAGTGCGGGGTGAGCAGTTCTTC; cdr3_aa: CSSRVRGEQFF
clone_size: -; j_call: TRBJ1-1; d_call: -; v_call: TRBV4-1; cdr3_nt: TGCGCCAGCAGCCAAGAGGGGCGGGGAATCACTGAAGCTTTCTTT; cdr3_aa: CASSQEGRGITEAFF
clone_size: -; j_call: TRBJ1-1; d_call: -; v_call: TRBV12-3/TRBV12-4; cdr3_nt: TGTGCCAGCAGTTTCAACAGAAACACTGAAGCTTTCTTT; cdr3_aa: CASSFNRNTEAFF
clone_size: -; j_call: TRBJ1-3; d_call: -; v_call: TRBV4-2; cdr3_nt: TGTGCCAGTAGCCAAGATGGGGGCACTGGAAAGACCATATATTTT; cdr3_aa: CASSQDGGTGKTIYF
clone_size: -; j_call: TRBJ2-5; d_call: TRBD2; v_call: TRBV5-5; cdr3_nt: TGTGCCAGCAGCTTTGGCGCGACTAGCGGAGAGACCCAGTACTTC; cdr3_aa: CASSFGATSGETQYF
clone_size: -; j_call: TRBJ1-4; d_call: -; v_call: TRBV28; cdr3_nt: TGTGCCAGCAGTTTATCCTACTACATCGCTGGTGAAAAACTGTTTTTT; cdr3_aa: CASSLSYYIAGEKLFF
clone_size: -; j_call: TRBJ1-1; d_call: -; v_call: TRBV20-1; cdr3_nt: TGCAGTGCTACCGATGGGAGCGGGGTAAAAGGTTTCTTT; cdr3_aa: CSATDGSGVKGFF
clone_size: many; j_call: TRBJ1-1; d_call: -; v_call: TRBV5-1; cdr3_nt: TGCGCCAGCAGCTTGGAGGGGAGTAGCACTGAAGCTTTCTTT; cdr3_aa: CASSLEGSSTEAFF
clone_size: -; j_call: TRBJ1-1; d_call: TRBD1; v_call: TRBV11-1; cdr3_nt: TGTGCCAGCAGCTTCCCGGGGATAGGGGGCGCTGAAGCTTCCTTT; cdr3_aa: CASSFPGIGGAEASF
clone_size: -; j_call: TRBJ1-2; d_call: TRBD1; v_call: TRBV20-1; cdr3_nt: TGCAGTGCTAGAGATAATCGGGACAGGGTAAATGGCTACACCTTC; cdr3_aa: CSARDNRDRVNGYTF
clone_size: many; j_call: TRBJ2-3; d_call: TRBD2; v_call: TRBV11-1; cdr3_nt: TGTGCCAGCAGCTTGACTAGCGGTCCCACAGATACGCAGTATTTT; cdr3_aa: CASSLTSGPTDTQYF
clone_size: -; j_call: TRBJ2-1; d_call: -; v_call: TRBV6-1; cdr3_nt: TGTGCCAGCAGTGGAGAAGTCGTAGCATACAATGAGCGGTCCTTC; cdr3_aa: CASSGEVVAYNERSF
clone_size: many; j_call: TRBJ2-1; d_call: TRBD1; v_call: TRBV5-1; cdr3_nt: TGCGCCAGCAGCTTGGATGGGAACAGGGGGTTCAATGAGCAGTTCTTC; cdr3_aa: CASSLDGNRGFNEQFF
clone_size: -; j_call: TRBJ2-3; d_call: -; v_call: TRBV11-2; cdr3_nt: TGTGCCAGCAACTCCTATGGGATTGACACAGATACGCAGTATTTT; cdr3_aa: CASNSYGIDTDTQYF
clone_size: -; j_call: TRBJ2-7; d_call: -; v_call: TRBV6-2/TRBV6-3; cdr3_nt: TGTGCCAACAGTTTATTTGACCAGGTATACGGGCAGTACTTC; cdr3_aa: CANSLFDQVYGQYF
clone_size: -; j_call: TRBJ2-3; d_call: -; v_call: TRBV10-3; cdr3_nt: TGTGCCATCAGTGGGTCGGATCAAGTCGGGACAGATACGCAGTATTTT; cdr3_aa: CAISGSDQVGTDTQYF
clone_size: many; j_call: TRBJ2-7; d_call: -; v_call: TRBV20-1; cdr3_nt: TGCAGTGCTAGAGAAGGGACTTCGGAGGGTTACGGGCAGTACTTT; cdr3_aa: CSAREGTSEGYGQYF
clone_size: few; j_call: TRBJ2-1; d_call: TRBD2; v_call: TRBV11-2; cdr3_nt: TGTGCCAGCAGCTTAGATGGGGGGGGTGAGCAGTTCTTC; cdr3_aa: CASSLDGGGEQFF
clone_size: -; j_call: TRBJ2-5; d_call: TRBD2; v_call: TRBV20-1; cdr3_nt: TGCAATGCTAGAGCGTTAAGCAGGAGGCAGGGAGGGGAGACCCAGTACTTC; cdr3_aa: CNARALSRRQGGETQYF
clone_size: once; j_call: TRBJ2-7; d_call: -; v_call: TRBV10-3; cdr3_nt: TGTGCCATCAGTGGGGGGAACCACGAGCAGTACTTC; cdr3_aa: CAISGGNHEQYF
clone_size: -; j_call: TRBJ2-7; d_call: -; v_call: TRBV28; cdr3_nt: TGTGCCAGCAGTTTACAGGGGAGCTACGAGCCGTACTTC; cdr3_aa: CASSLQGSYEPYF
clone_size: -; j_call: TRBJ2-1; d_call: -; v_call: TRBV6-6; cdr3_nt: TGTGCCAGCAGTGGCGGGGTTGAGCAGTTCTTC; cdr3_aa: CASSGGVEQFF
clone_size: many; j_call: TRBJ2-2; d_call: TRBD2; v_call: TRBV10-2; cdr3_nt: TGCGCCAGCAGGGCACCCGGGACTAGCGGGAGCCCCGAAGTCGGGGAGCTGTTTTTT; cdr3_aa: CASRAPGTSGSPEVGELFF
clone_size: many; j_call: TRBJ1-5; d_call: -; v_call: TRBV19; cdr3_nt: TGTGCCAGTAGTCTACGAAGCAATCAGCCCCAGCATTTT; cdr3_aa: CASSLRSNQPQHF
clone_size: -; j_call: TRBJ2-7; d_call: -; v_call: TRBV6-1; cdr3_nt: TGTGCCAGCGGTGAAGCAGGAGGGAGCTCCTACGAGCAGTACTTC; cdr3_aa: CASGEAGGSSYEQYF
clone_size: -; j_call: TRBJ2-2; d_call: -; v_call: TRBV4-2; cdr3_nt: TGTGCCAGCAGCCAAGAACGCGGCGGGGAGCTGTTTTTT; cdr3_aa: CASSQERGGELFF
clone_size: -; j_call: TRBJ2-1; d_call: TRBD2; v_call: TRBV11-1; cdr3_nt: TGTGCCAGCAGCTTAGGGAGACTAGCCGGTGAGCAGTTCTTC; cdr3_aa: CASSLGRLAGEQFF
clone_size: many; j_call: TRBJ2-5; d_call: TRBD2; v_call: TRBV30; cdr3_nt: TGTGCCTGGAGTTCCGGGACTAGCGGAGAAGAGACCCAGTACTTC; cdr3_aa: CAWSSGTSGEETQYF
clone_size: -; j_call: TRBJ2-7; d_call: -; v_call: TRBV4-1; cdr3_nt: TGTGCCAGCAGCCACACTCATGAGGGCGTTTACGAGCAGTACTTC; cdr3_aa: CASSHTHEGVYEQYF
clone_size: -; j_call: TRBJ2-1; d_call: -; v_call: TRBV29-1; cdr3_nt: TGCAGCGTTGGGACTGATTACAATGAGCATTTCTTC; cdr3_aa: CSVGTDYNEHFF
clone_size: -; j_call: TRBJ2-3; d_call: -; v_call: TRBV11-2; cdr3_nt: TGTACCAGCAGCTTACTAGCCAGGGAAGATACGCAGTATTTT; cdr3_aa: CTSSLLAREDTQYF
clone_size: -; j_call: TRBJ2-1; d_call: -; v_call: TRBV11-2; cdr3_nt: TGTACTAGCAGCTTCAGTCGTACAGGATCCAATGAGCAGTTCTTC; cdr3_aa: CTSSFSRTGSNEQFF
clone_size: -; j_call: TRBJ2-3; d_call: TRBD2; v_call: TRBV4-1; cdr3_nt: TGCGCCAGCAGCCTGGGACTACGGAGCACAGATACGCAGTATTTT; cdr3_aa: CASSLGLRSTDTQYF
clone_size: once; j_call: TRBJ2-2; d_call: -; v_call: TRBV5-4; cdr3_nt: TGTGCCAGCAGTACCGACCGGGACGGGGGTGTGGACACCGGGGAGCTGTTTTTT; cdr3_aa: CASSTDRDGGVDTGELFF
clone_size: -; j_call: TRBJ2-7; d_call: -; v_call: TRBV24-1; cdr3_nt: TGCGCCACCAGTGAGCGGTACCGCCCGGACGAGCAGTACTTC; cdr3_aa: CATSERYRPDEQYF
clone_size: medium-sized; j_call: TRBJ1-1; d_call: -; v_call: TRBV20-1; cdr3_nt: TGCAGTGCTAGCACCAGCCTGAACACTGAAGCTTTCTTT; cdr3_aa: CSASTSLNTEAFF
clone_size: -; j_call: TRBJ1-1; d_call: TRBD1; v_call: TRBV6-2/TRBV6-3; cdr3_nt: TGTGCCACCACGGGACAGCATATAAAGGACACTGAAGCTTTCTTC; cdr3_aa: CATTGQHIKDTEAFF
clone_size: many; j_call: TRBJ2-7; d_call: TRBD2; v_call: TRBV7-9; cdr3_nt: TGTGCCAGCAGCTTACGGGGACTAGCCAACTACGAGCAGTACTTC; cdr3_aa: CASSLRGLANYEQYF
clone_size: -; j_call: TRBJ1-2; d_call: -; v_call: TRBV11-1; cdr3_nt: TGTGCCAGCAGCTTAATGCCAGACTATGGCTACACCTTC; cdr3_aa: CASSLMPDYGYTF